The T cell receptor beta chain under discussion was sequenced for a study of blood T cell repertoires in COVID-19. Turning to the study itself: Samples came from the United States, Italy and Spain, spanning acute and convalescent COVID-19. From T cells, B-cell-depleted T cells, or PBMCs came the material, which was cDNA or gDNA.

Assay: immunoSEQ multiplex PCR; the TCRdb copy retains only in-frame clones and omits some. The table has around 120,000 clones, 71% seen once. The CDR3 loop spans 18 amino acids. J lost 1 base, V lost 3 bases, and 7 bases had no gene match. The germline V gene encodes CDR1 LNHDA and CDR2 SQIVND (reference sequence). This sequence originates from a human donor with acute or convalescent COVID-19. The donor label of this sample is uncertain. The sequenced sample consisted of peripheral blood. The V gene is TRBV19, the J gene TRBJ1-5; 12 nucleotides line up with TRBD1. CDR3: CASSISGTGGWSNQPQHF. In DNA, the CDR3 is TGTGCCAGTAGTATCTCCGGGACAGGGGGCTGGAGCAATCAGCCCCAGCATTTT.